This T cell receptor beta chain stems from a study of blood T cell repertoires in COVID-19. Study-level background: The United States, Italy and Spain supplied acute and convalescent COVID-19 samples.

Method: immunoSEQ multiplex PCR; TCRdb's copy keeps in-frame clones and lacks some. Altogether almost 200,000 clones are present, more than 80% being singletons, with the ten largest covering about 8.8%. Germline V gives CDR1 MNHEY, CDR2 SVGAGI. V was clipped by 4 bases and J by 5 bases, with 15 bases between them. The CDR3 is made up of 15 amino acids. The sample was PBMCs or T cells enriched from blood (not recorded which). This receptor was taken from a woman aged 18 to 35 who had recovered from COVID-19. This chain joins TRBV6-5 and TRBJ1-5; the D gene is possibly TRBD1 (6 bases). CDR3 nucleotide sequence: TGTGCCAGCAGTTCGCACAGGGTTGGCGATCAGCCCCAGCATTTT. Protein: CASSSHRVGDQPQHF.